This section outlines one TCR beta chain sequence together with its context. This record comes from a study of T cell changes during pregnancy in multiple sclerosis. Germline trimming cut 3 bases from V and 5 bases from J; bases unmatched to any gene: 7. Germline CDR1 and CDR2: SGHDT and YYEEEE. This CDR3 has 16 amino acids. The assay was immunoSEQ multiplex PCR, and TCRdb's table has in-frame clones only and misses some. The table has some 52,000 clones, 85% to 95% seen once; the top ten hold 0.25%. V is TRBV5-6 and J is TRBJ2-7; 14 bases line up with TRBD2. Sequences were derived from CD4+ T cells from peripheral blood mononuclear cells, sampled in the third trimester of pregnancy. The origin of this receptor is a female donor with multiple sclerosis, enrolled in a pregnancy study. This CDR3 reads CASSWGLAGEPNEQYF. As DNA, the CDR3 is TGTGCCAGCAGCTGGGGACTAGCGGGAGAACCTAACGAGCAGTACTTC.